The next 14 T cell receptor beta chains were all read from a single sample in a study of T-cell reconstitution after alpha-beta-depleted transplantation in children. Using unique molecular identifiers, the investigators prepared the TCRbeta library. A single record per CDR3 protein comes from TCRdb applying MiXCR to the PCR reads. The sample lists a few hundred thousand distinct CDR3 sequences, roughly an eighth occurring once. Sample: PBMCs from the stem cell graft donor, taken from the stem cell graft. Receptors originate from a human donor who donated a stem cell graft to a child with combined immunodeficiency.

This clonotype occurred a few times. The chain links TRBV30 to TRBJ1-4; D is uncertain. The length of the CDR3 is 14 residues. Germline CDR1 and CDR2: GTSNPN and SVGIG (reference sequence). V lost 2 bases, J lost 1 base, and 8 bases lay in between. In nucleotides, the CDR3 is TGTGCCTGGAGTCCCAAGATAACTAATGAAAAACTGTTTTTT. Translated: CAWSPKITNEKLFF.

This clonotype has at least ten counts. The gene calls are TRBV12-3 or TRBV12-4 and TRBJ2-2; the match to TRBD2 covers 11 bases. J lost 0 bases, V lost 6 bases, and 6 bases had no gene match. The CDR3 extends over 17 amino acids. The CDR3, as DNA: TGTGCCAGCAGATCGACTAGCGGGACTCCGAACACCGGGGAGCTGTTTTTT. It is translated as CASRSTSGTPNTGELFF.

This clonotype occurred a few times. The chain links TRBV5-8 to TRBJ2-5; D is undetermined. V shed 1 base and J shed 7 bases, with 14 bases lying between them. The CDR3 sequence is 14 residues long. Germline lookup yields CDR1 SGHTS and CDR2 YDEGEE. The CDR3 nucleotides read TGTGCCAGCAGCTTGACAGCCACCCCTGGGACCCAGTACTTC. Residues: CASSLTATPGTQYF.

For this clonotype: With a much larger clone just one base away, this may be a read error. The chain carries TRBV29-1 and TRBJ2-2; 10 nucleotides align to TRBD1. The V gene end was trimmed by 7 bases and the J gene end by 5 bases; junction bases not matched to a gene: 7. The germline V gene has CDR1 SQVTM and CDR2 ANQGSEA. CDR3 size: 14 residues. In nucleotides, the CDR3 is TGCAGCGGTAGGACAGGGGGTCGAACCGGGGAGCTGTTTTTT. It translates to CSGRTGGRTGELFF.

This clonotype was counted only a few times. The chain combines TRBV12-3 or TRBV12-4 with TRBJ2-7; 11 nucleotides match TRBD1. With V trimmed by 4 bases and J by 6 bases, 8 bases remained unmatched. The CDR3 extends over 15 amino acids. CDR3 protein: CASSYYGTGGLEQYF. The CDR3 nucleotides read TGTGCCAGCAGTTATTATGGGACAGGGGGTCTCGAGCAGTACTTC.

The chain combines TRBV4-1 with TRBJ1-2; no firm D call. The CDR3 extends over 12 amino acids. The germline CDR1 and CDR2 sequences are MGHRA and YSYEKL. Deletions cut 0 bases from V and 7 bases from J, with 6 bases between. The CDR3 DNA is TGCGCCAGCAGCCAAGAGTGGGGTGGCTACACCTTC. It encodes CASSQEWGGYTF.

This chain connects TRBV6-2 or TRBV6-3 to TRBJ2-7; 15 bases agree with TRBD2. The V gene's germline CDR1 is MNHEY and CDR2 SVGEGT. J was trimmed by 4 bases and V by 0 bases; bases with no gene match: 1. The CDR3 sequence is 16 residues long. The CDR3 nucleotides are TGTGCCAGCAGTTACTCTGGGACTAGCGGGAGGTACGAGCAGTACTTC. This codes for CASSYSGTSGRYEQYF.

This clonotype was seen more than once but under ten times. The chain recombines TRBV6-1 with TRBJ2-1; the match to TRBD1 covers 11 bases. This CDR3 spans 14 amino acids. Looked up from germline, CDR1 is MNHNS and CDR2 is SASEGT. V shed 5 bases, J shed 6 bases, and the junction held 3 bases outside the gene matches. CDR3 coding DNA: TGTGCCAGCAGTAGAGGACAGGGGGCCAATGAGCAGTTCTTC. Its protein is CASSRGQGANEQFF.

This clonotype was recorded many times. The chain recombines TRBV6-1 with TRBJ2-5; 9 nucleotides line up with TRBD2. This CDR3 region has 15 residues. Trimming took 6 bases from V and 4 from J; bases not matched to a gene: 9. The germline gives CDR1 MNHNS, CDR2 SASEGT. The CDR3, as DNA: TGTGCCAGCAGGAGGGCGGGGGGGCCTGGAGAGACCCAGTACTTC. The encoded protein is CASRRAGGPGETQYF.

V usage is TRBV7-2 and J usage is TRBJ2-1, with D hard to call. Trimming shortened V by 3 bases and J by 4 bases, and 13 bases separated the two germline ends. From germline, CDR1 is SGHTA and CDR2 FQGNSA. The length of the CDR3 is 15 residues. Here the CDR3 DNA reads TGTGCCAGCAGCTTTTTGTGGTCAGTGTACAATGAGCAGTTCTTC. It encodes CASSFLWSVYNEQFF.

The rearrangement links TRBV11-2 to TRBJ1-1; D unresolved. V was trimmed by 5 bases and J by 8 bases, leaving 12 bases between them. The CDR3 extends over 12 amino acids. Germline V gene data show CDR1 as SGHAT and CDR2 as FQNNGV. This CDR3 reads CASSGTGSEAFF. The DNA for the CDR3 is TGTGCCAGCAGCGGAACCGGCTCCGAAGCTTTCTTT.

This clonotype was seen repeatedly, ten times or more. The chain recombines TRBV20-1 with TRBJ1-1, with D uncertain. Trimming removed 6 bases from V and 6 bases from J, with 17 bases in between. CDR1 is DFQATT and CDR2 is SNEGSKA in the germline V gene (reference sequence). The CDR3 extends over 13 amino acids. The CDR3 DNA sequence: TGCAGTGCATACCGGACCCAAGGCGCTGAAGCTTTCTTT. Encoded protein: CSAYRTQGAEAFF.

In this sample, this clonotype turned up many times. The chain is built from TRBV9 and TRBJ2-5, with D possibly being TRBD2 (6 bases). Germline V lookup: CDR1 SGDLS, CDR2 YYNGEE. CDR3 length: 14 amino acids. The ends were cut back, 5 bases at V and 0 bases at J, with 11 bases in the middle. CDR3 in DNA: TGTGCCAGCAGTGGGGGGTACGACCAAGAGACCCAGTACTTC. Its protein is CASSGGYDQETQYF.

The J gene is TRBJ2-7, the V gene TRBV6-5; TRBD1 is a possible D gene (5 bases). V lost 0 bases and J 2 bases, leaving 8 bases between the germline ends. Germline V lookup: CDR1 MNHEY, CDR2 SVGAGI. The CDR3 covers 14 residues. The DNA for the CDR3 is TGTGCCAGCAGTTACTCGGACAACACCTACGAGCAGTACTTC. This codes for CASSYSDNTYEQYF.